Listed here is a single T cell receptor (beta chain). Its antigen is still unknown. The study reverse transcribed the entire isolated RNA, so it sequenced expressed TCRB transcripts. An average around 3.3 million reads came from naive, central memory and regulatory T cell samples. Method: immunoSEQ multiplex PCR; TCRdb's copy keeps in-frame clones and lacks some. The sample lists approximately 600,000 clones, around an eighth occurring once. The sample comes from a study of beta chain features in type 1 diabetes. Regarding the study as a whole: Patients with Type 1 diabetes showed moderately but significantly shorter TCRB CDR3s in all four CD4+ subsets. Possible PCR preference for shorter templates applied equally to patients and controls.

The germline CDR1 and CDR2 sequences are MNHNS and SASEGT. The CDR3 spans 12 residues. V dropped 6 bases and J dropped 2 bases, with 7 bases sitting between them. This chain joins TRBV6-1 and TRBJ1-2, with D possibly being TRBD1 (6 bases). This receptor was obtained from a man between 25 and 39 years old with type 1 diabetes. Sequenced: naive CD4+ T cells from blood. CDR3 nucleotides: TGTGCCAGCAGCACAGGGAACTATGGCTACACCTTC. It yields the protein CASSTGNYGYTF.